This entry describes one TCR beta chain. The data stem from a study of control samples from healthy donors and cancer patients. Profiling relied on immunoSEQ multiplex PCR, and the TCRdb table lists in-frame clones only, not all of them. The sample holds 190,000 or so clones, 85% to 95% seen once. The CDR3 runs to 13 residues. V lost 9 bases, J lost 0 bases, and 3 bases stayed unmatched. Germline V lookup: CDR1 KGHDR, CDR2 SFDVKD. This TCR derives from a man aged 18 to 29 in good health. Source material: blood. V usage is TRBV24-1 and J usage is TRBJ1-1; 7 nucleotides align to TRBD1. The chain's CDR3 is CATQGQLNTEAFF. CDR3 sequence (DNA): TGTGCCACCCAGGGACAGTTGAACACTGAAGCTTTCTTT.